This is a list of T cell receptor beta chains from one sample in a study of graft-versus-host responses after intestinal transplantation. TCRdb keeps only in-frame clones here, not all; method: immunoSEQ multiplex PCR. This sample has tens of thousands of clones, with 89% found just once. Sequencing was performed on ileum tissue, taken 357 days after transplant. These receptors were obtained from a human patient who received an intestinal transplant, so some T cells may come from the graft donor. CDR3s include the opening cysteine and the closing phenylalanine or tryptophan. The D gene is left open where the match is weak. Clone size is not always given. Where it is, it says once, few, many or a class for expanded clones.

abundance: -; v_gene: TRBV6-5; j_gene: TRBJ2-7; len: 14; d_gene: -; CDR3aa: CASSYSFQGREQYF; CDR3nt: TGTGCCAGCAGTTACTCGTTCCAGGGGAGGGAGCAGTACTTC
abundance: -; v_gene: TRBV15; j_gene: TRBJ2-7; len: 17; d_gene: -; CDR3aa: CATSPKTSGDYSYEQYF; CDR3nt: TGTGCCACCAGCCCAAAAACTTCGGGAGACTACTCCTACGAGCAGTACTTC
abundance: -; v_gene: TRBV14; j_gene: TRBJ2-2; len: 15; d_gene: -; CDR3aa: CASSQGWANTGELFF; CDR3nt: TGTGCCAGCAGCCAAGGATGGGCGAACACCGGGGAGCTGTTTTTT
abundance: -; v_gene: TRBV7-2; j_gene: TRBJ2-7; len: 13; d_gene: TRBD2; CDR3aa: CASSSHSGSEQYF; CDR3nt: TGTGCCAGCAGCTCCCATAGCGGGAGCGAGCAGTACTTC
abundance: -; v_gene: TRBV15; j_gene: TRBJ1-4; len: 15; d_gene: TRBD1; CDR3aa: CATSRGTGSNEKLFF; CDR3nt: TGTGCCACCAGCAGAGGGACAGGGTCGAATGAAAAACTGTTTTTT
abundance: -; v_gene: TRBV19; j_gene: TRBJ2-4; len: 15; d_gene: TRBD1; CDR3aa: CASSIRTGGFGIQYF; CDR3nt: TGTGCCAGTAGTATTAGGACAGGGGGGTTTGGCATTCAGTACTTC
abundance: -; v_gene: TRBV5-6; j_gene: TRBJ2-1; len: 13; d_gene: -; CDR3aa: CASSLEVASEQFF; CDR3nt: TGTGCCAGCAGCTTGGAGGTAGCCTCGGAGCAGTTCTTC
abundance: -; v_gene: TRBV6-1; j_gene: TRBJ2-7; len: 16; d_gene: -; CDR3aa: CASSEAYLGFSYEQYF; CDR3nt: TGTGCCAGCAGTGAAGCGTATCTAGGATTCTCCTACGAGCAGTACTTC
abundance: -; v_gene: TRBV7-9; j_gene: TRBJ2-7; len: 12; d_gene: -; CDR3aa: CASSLQGYEQYF; CDR3nt: TGTGCCAGCAGCTTACAGGGGTACGAGCAGTACTTC
abundance: -; v_gene: TRBV7-3; j_gene: TRBJ2-2; len: 14; d_gene: TRBD1; CDR3aa: CASSSGGLTGELFF; CDR3nt: TGTGCCAGCAGCTCAGGGGGCCTCACCGGGGAGCTGTTTTTT
abundance: -; v_gene: TRBV6-1; j_gene: TRBJ1-1; len: 12; d_gene: -; CDR3aa: CASGWTTGEAFF; CDR3nt: TGTGCCAGCGGTTGGACCACCGGTGAAGCTTTCTTT
abundance: -; v_gene: TRBV7-2; j_gene: TRBJ2-2; len: 15; d_gene: -; CDR3aa: CASSLSATKGGELFF; CDR3nt: TGTGCCAGCAGCTTATCTGCGACTAAGGGCGGGGAGCTGTTTTTT
abundance: once; v_gene: TRBV29-1; j_gene: TRBJ1-1; len: 17; d_gene: -; CDR3aa: CSVTQPLLGSRDTEAFF; CDR3nt: TGCAGCGTGACCCAACCCCTCTTAGGGAGCCGGGACACTGAAGCTTTCTTT
abundance: -; v_gene: TRBV2; j_gene: TRBJ2-7; len: 14; d_gene: -; CDR3aa: CASSEGGGTYEQYF; CDR3nt: TGTGCCAGCAGTGAAGGAGGCGGCACCTACGAGCAGTACTTC
abundance: -; v_gene: TRBV6-5; j_gene: TRBJ1-4; len: 12; d_gene: -; CDR3aa: CASSYPNEKLFF; CDR3nt: TGTGCCAGCAGTTACCCGAATGAAAAACTGTTTTTT
abundance: -; v_gene: TRBV7-6; j_gene: TRBJ1-1; len: 16; d_gene: -; CDR3aa: CASSLDPSGEGIEAFF; CDR3nt: TGTGCCAGCAGCTTAGATCCTAGTGGGGAGGGGATTGAAGCTTTCTTT
abundance: once; v_gene: TRBV27; j_gene: TRBJ2-7; len: 14; d_gene: -; CDR3aa: CASSLSVSSYEQYF; CDR3nt: TGTGCCAGCAGTTTAAGCGTGAGCTCCTACGAGCAGTACTTC
abundance: -; v_gene: TRBV29-1; j_gene: TRBJ2-1; len: 14; d_gene: -; CDR3aa: CSDRDFGSYNEQFF; CDR3nt: TGCAGCGACCGGGACTTCGGCTCCTACAATGAGCAGTTCTTC
abundance: -; v_gene: TRBV7-3; j_gene: TRBJ2-2; len: 14; d_gene: -; CDR3aa: CASSLTGSPGELFF; CDR3nt: TGTGCCAGCAGCTTAACTGGCAGCCCCGGGGAGCTGTTTTTT
abundance: -; v_gene: TRBV6-5; j_gene: TRBJ1-4; len: 14; d_gene: -; CDR3aa: CATARDPQSEKLFF; CDR3nt: TGTGCCACAGCGCGAGACCCCCAGAGTGAAAAACTGTTTTTT
abundance: few; v_gene: TRBV9; j_gene: TRBJ2-2; len: 13; d_gene: -; CDR3aa: CASSVGIAGELFF; CDR3nt: TGTGCCAGCAGCGTAGGAATCGCCGGGGAGCTGTTTTTT
abundance: -; v_gene: TRBV2; j_gene: TRBJ2-7; len: 15; d_gene: -; CDR3aa: CASSAEASPTSEQYF; CDR3nt: TGTGCCAGCAGTGCTGAAGCTAGCCCAACCTCCGAGCAGTACTTC
abundance: -; v_gene: TRBV5-1; j_gene: TRBJ1-2; len: 16; d_gene: TRBD1; CDR3aa: CASSLAVRDRGYGYTF; CDR3nt: TGCGCCAGCAGCTTGGCCGTCCGGGACAGGGGCTATGGCTACACCTTC
abundance: -; v_gene: TRBV2; j_gene: TRBJ2-3; len: 14; d_gene: -; CDR3aa: CASSEGGGTDTQYF; CDR3nt: TGTGCCAGCAGTGAAGGCGGGGGCACAGATACGCAGTATTTT
abundance: -; v_gene: TRBV6-6; j_gene: TRBJ1-5; len: 15; d_gene: -; CDR3aa: CASSYGPGGNQPQHF; CDR3nt: TGTGCCAGCAGTTACGGGCCAGGGGGCAATCAGCCCCAGCATTTT
abundance: once; v_gene: TRBV6-5; j_gene: TRBJ2-7; len: 12; d_gene: -; CDR3aa: CASSAGGYEQYF; CDR3nt: TGTGCCAGCAGTGCTGGGGGGTACGAGCAGTACTTC
abundance: -; v_gene: TRBV11-1; j_gene: TRBJ1-1; len: 16; d_gene: TRBD1; CDR3aa: CASSLGTGRGSTEAFF; CDR3nt: TGTGCCAGCAGCTTAGGGACAGGGCGTGGGAGCACTGAAGCTTTCTTT
abundance: -; v_gene: TRBV7-3; j_gene: TRBJ1-2; len: 12; d_gene: -; CDR3aa: CASSAGESGYTF; CDR3nt: TGTGCCAGCAGCGCAGGGGAGTCTGGCTACACCTTC
abundance: -; v_gene: TRBV19; j_gene: TRBJ1-4; len: 15; d_gene: -; CDR3aa: CASSSQRGVHEKLFF; CDR3nt: TGTGCCAGTAGTTCTCAGAGGGGGGTCCATGAAAAACTGTTTTTT